This entry features one TCR beta chain sequence. These data originate in a study of blood T cell repertoires in COVID-19. Study-level information: The samples span acute and convalescent COVID-19 from the United States, Italy and Spain. From T cells, B-cell-depleted T cells, or PBMCs came the material, which was cDNA or gDNA.

Libraries were prepared by immunoSEQ multiplex PCR; TCRdb keeps only in-frame clonotypes and omits some of them. In the table there are 250,000 to 300,000 clones, approximately 85% of which are singletons. The CDR3 totals 13 residues. V gave up 7 bases and J gave up 7 bases; unmatched junction bases: 6. Germline V gene lookup returns CDR1 MNHEY and CDR2 SVGAGI. Participant age was roughly 18 to 100 years, and participants resided in approximately 24 US areas. Participant-given clinical history determined each cohort assignment. This TCR was sampled from a woman in her 30s who had recovered from COVID-19. The sequenced sample consisted of PBMCs or T cells enriched from blood (not recorded which). The chain has TRBV6-5 and TRBJ2-1; TRBD1 matches 8 bases. This CDR3 is CASTGTGLNEQFF. The CDR3, as DNA: TGTGCCAGCACCGGGACAGGCCTTAATGAGCAGTTCTTC.